This T cell receptor beta chain stems from a study of cytomegalovirus exposure and HLA in healthy donors. There were likely unrecorded immune exposures, though donors were nominally healthy when sampled. The PCR made use of 60 Vbeta and 13 Jbeta primers. Some clones are missing from TCRdb's copy, which holds only in-frame ones; the method was immunoSEQ multiplex PCR. The table records around 200,000 clones, less than 85% of them present only once. The CDR3 length is 15 residues. Germline CDR1 is SGHDN and CDR2 is FVKESK. V lost 6 bases and J lost 2, with 15 bases in between. The clonotype comes from a boy aged 5-17 years in good health and CMV-seronegative. Sequencing input: PBMCs. The rearrangement links TRBV14 to TRBJ2-3; D is perhaps TRBD2 (6 bases). The CDR3 DNA follows: TGTGCCAGCAGGCGAACGGGGGACGCCACAGATACGCAGTATTTT. This codes for CASRRTGDATDTQYF.